The 9 T cell receptor beta chains listed next were all sequenced from one sample in a study of T-cell memory formation after mild COVID-19. From the 5' RACE reads, TCRdb called clonotypes with MiXCR, one entry per CDR3 protein. The sample carries a few hundred thousand distinct CDR3 sequences, around a fifth recorded once. The sample was PBMCs or a T cell subset sorted from them (not recorded which). The receptor set was obtained from a man between 18 and 29 years old who had mild COVID-19 (a few samples of this study predate the infection). Cell type and time point are not known.

There are a few counts of this clonotype. The V gene is TRBV7-2, the J gene TRBJ2-7; 9 bases fit TRBD2. CDR1 SGHTA and CDR2 FQGNSA come from the germline V gene. J gave up 3 bases and V 0 bases, and 0 bases lay outside the gene matches. This CDR3 region has 14 residues. The CDR3 loop reads CASSLAAGGYEQYV. The DNA of the CDR3 is TGTGCCAGCAGCTTAGCAGCGGGGGGCTACGAGCAGTACGTC.

V is TRBV7-2 and J is TRBJ1-4, with a weak D call TRBD1 (6 bases). The length of the CDR3 is 17 residues. Germline CDR1 reads SGHTA; CDR2 reads FQGNSA. V lost 7 bases and J 7 bases, leaving 25 bases between the germline ends. As DNA, the CDR3 is TGTGCCAGCACCCCGGGGGCGGGTCCGGGGATAGGTGAAAAACTGTTTTTT. This codes for CASTPGAGPGIGEKLFF.

The rearrangement joins TRBV6-5 to TRBJ2-7, with 7 bases fitting TRBD2. Germline V lookup: CDR1 MNHEY, CDR2 SVGAGI. Trimming removed 5 bases from V and 2 bases from J; junction bases left unmatched: 6. This CDR3 spans 14 amino acids. This chain's CDR3 is CASSPVAGAYEQYF. The CDR3, as DNA: TGTGCCAGCAGTCCAGTGGCGGGGGCCTACGAGCAGTACTTC.

This clonotype was counted only a few times. The rearrangement uses TRBV20-1 and TRBJ1-2; 7 positions agree with TRBD1. The germline V gene has CDR1 DFQATT and CDR2 SNEGSKA (reference sequence). With V trimmed by 6 bases and J by 9 bases, 10 bases remained unmatched. The CDR3 spans 12 residues. The CDR3 reads CSAQRQGSRYTF. DNA of the CDR3: TGCAGTGCCCAGAGACAGGGTTCTCGCTACACCTTC.

V usage is TRBV7-7 and J usage is TRBJ2-1; possibly TRBD1 for D (5 bases). CDR3 length: 13 residues. The V end was cut by 5 bases, the J end by 6 bases, with 11 bases between. CDR1 and CDR2 (germline): SSHAT, FNYEAQ (reference sequence). The CDR3 here is CASSLLGANEQFF. The CDR3 DNA is TGTGCCAGCAGCCTCCTAGGGGCCAATGAGCAGTTCTTC.

The chain recombines TRBV5-4 with TRBJ2-1; D is unresolved. With 0 bases removed from V and 7 bases from J, the gap between germline ends came to 5 bases. There are 12 residues in the CDR3. Per germline, CDR1 SGHNT and CDR2 YYREEE (reference sequence). The chain's CDR3 is CASSLVNNEQFF. The CDR3 DNA sequence: TGTGCCAGCAGCTTGGTAAATAATGAGCAGTTCTTC.

The V call is TRBV6-5, the J call TRBJ2-7, with a tentative D call TRBD2 (5 bases). Trimming shortened V by 1 base and J by 4 bases, and 8 bases separated the two germline ends. This CDR3 is built from 13 residues. Germline V lookup: CDR1 MNHEY, CDR2 SVGAGI. As DNA, the CDR3 is TGTGCCAGCAGTTACTACCCGGGGTACGAGCAGTACTTC. It codes for CASSYYPGYEQYF.

V usage is TRBV25-1 and J usage is TRBJ2-5; 12 positions agree with TRBD2. The junction had 11 bases not matched to a gene; V was cut back by 5 bases and J by 4 bases. Germline values: CDR1 MGHDK, CDR2 SYGVNS. The CDR3 length is 17 residues. This chain's CDR3 is CASSPGLAGLEGETQYF. CDR3 sequence (DNA): TGTGCCAGCAGTCCCGGACTAGCGGGGCTCGAAGGAGAGACCCAGTACTTC.

This clonotype was counted a few times. This chain joins TRBV29-1 and TRBJ1-1, with unresolved D. Germline V gene lookup returns CDR1 SQVTM and CDR2 ANQGSEA. V was trimmed by 2 bases and J by 4 bases, leaving 8 bases between them. This CDR3 is 12 amino acids long. The CDR3 DNA reads TGCAGCGTTGAATTCGAGGGCACTGAAGCTTTCTTT. Residues: CSVEFEGTEAFF. The entire variable domain, with the rest obtained from reference TRBV29-1 and TRBJ1-1, is as follows: SAVISQKPSRDICQRGTSLTIQCQVDSQVTMMFWYRQQPGQSLTLIATANQGSEATYESGFVIDKFPISRPNLTFSTLTVSNMSPEDSSIYLCSVEFEGTEAFFGQGTRLTVV.